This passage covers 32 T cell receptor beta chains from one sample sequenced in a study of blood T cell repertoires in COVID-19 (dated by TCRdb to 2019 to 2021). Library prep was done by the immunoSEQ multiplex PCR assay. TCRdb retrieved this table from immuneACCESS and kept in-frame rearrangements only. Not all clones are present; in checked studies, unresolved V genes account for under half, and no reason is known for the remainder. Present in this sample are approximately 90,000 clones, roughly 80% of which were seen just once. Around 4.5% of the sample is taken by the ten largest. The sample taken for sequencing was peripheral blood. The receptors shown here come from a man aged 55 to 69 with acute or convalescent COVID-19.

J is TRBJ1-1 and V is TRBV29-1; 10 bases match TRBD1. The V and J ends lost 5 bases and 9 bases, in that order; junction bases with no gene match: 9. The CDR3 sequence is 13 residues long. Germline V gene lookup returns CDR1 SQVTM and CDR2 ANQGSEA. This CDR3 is CSVTTGGIGKAFF. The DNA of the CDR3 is TGCAGCGTTACGACAGGGGGCATAGGGAAAGCTTTCTTT.

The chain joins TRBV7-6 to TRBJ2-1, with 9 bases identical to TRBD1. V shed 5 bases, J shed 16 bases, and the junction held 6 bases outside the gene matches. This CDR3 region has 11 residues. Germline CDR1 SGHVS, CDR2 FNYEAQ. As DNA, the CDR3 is TGTGCCAGCAGCGCCCGGGACAGGGCCTTCTTC. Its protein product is CASSARDRAFF.

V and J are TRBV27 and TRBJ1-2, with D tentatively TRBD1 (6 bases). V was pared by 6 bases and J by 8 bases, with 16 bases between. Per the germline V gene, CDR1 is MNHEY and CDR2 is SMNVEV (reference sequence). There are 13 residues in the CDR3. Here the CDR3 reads CASRSTGGNGYTF. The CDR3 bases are TGTGCCAGCAGAAGTACGGGGGGCAACGGCTACACCTTC.

The CDR3 coding sequence is TGTGCCAGCAGTTACCCGACAGGGGGTCCTGAAGCTTTCTTT. Encoded protein: CASSYPTGGPEAFF. The chain combines TRBV6-2 or TRBV6-3 with TRBJ1-1, with 9 positions matching TRBD1. The V segment lost 2 bases and the J segment 6 bases; nucleotides outside the gene matches: 4. Germline lookup yields CDR1 MNHEY and CDR2 SVGEGT. This CDR3 is built from 14 residues.

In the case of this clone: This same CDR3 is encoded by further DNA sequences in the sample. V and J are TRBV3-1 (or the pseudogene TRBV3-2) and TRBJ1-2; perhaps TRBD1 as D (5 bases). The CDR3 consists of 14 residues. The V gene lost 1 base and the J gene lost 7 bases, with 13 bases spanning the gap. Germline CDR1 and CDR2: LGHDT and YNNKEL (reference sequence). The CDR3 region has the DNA TGTGCCAGCAGCCAAGGTTGGGAAAGGGGTGGCTACACCTTC. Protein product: CASSQGWERGGYTF.

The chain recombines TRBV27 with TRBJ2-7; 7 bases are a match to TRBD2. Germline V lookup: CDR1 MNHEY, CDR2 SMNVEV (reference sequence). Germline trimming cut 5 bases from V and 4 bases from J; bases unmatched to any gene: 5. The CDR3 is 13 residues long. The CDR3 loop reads CASSASGPYEQYF. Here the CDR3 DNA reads TGTGCCAGCAGTGCTAGCGGACCGTACGAGCAGTACTTC.

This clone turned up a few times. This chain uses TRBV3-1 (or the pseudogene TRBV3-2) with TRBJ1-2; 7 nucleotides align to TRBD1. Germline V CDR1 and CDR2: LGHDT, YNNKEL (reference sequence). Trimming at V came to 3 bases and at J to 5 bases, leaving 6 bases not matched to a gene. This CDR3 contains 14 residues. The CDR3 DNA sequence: TGTGCCAGCAGCCAGGGGGACAGTTATTATGGCTACACCTTC. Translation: CASSQGDSYYGYTF.

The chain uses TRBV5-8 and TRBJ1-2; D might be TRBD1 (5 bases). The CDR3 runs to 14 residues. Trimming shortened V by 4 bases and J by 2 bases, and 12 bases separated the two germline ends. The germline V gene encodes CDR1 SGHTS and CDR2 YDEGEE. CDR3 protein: CASSRLQVNYGYTF. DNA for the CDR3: TGTGCCAGCAGCAGGCTACAGGTCAACTATGGCTACACCTTC.

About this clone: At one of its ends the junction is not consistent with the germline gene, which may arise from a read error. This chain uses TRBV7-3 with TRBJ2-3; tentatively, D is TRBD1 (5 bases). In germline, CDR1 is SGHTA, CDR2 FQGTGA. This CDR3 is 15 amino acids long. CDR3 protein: CASSLNQGSIDTQYF. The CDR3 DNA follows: TGTGCCAGCAGCTTAAACCAGGGTAGCATAGATACGCAGTATTTT.

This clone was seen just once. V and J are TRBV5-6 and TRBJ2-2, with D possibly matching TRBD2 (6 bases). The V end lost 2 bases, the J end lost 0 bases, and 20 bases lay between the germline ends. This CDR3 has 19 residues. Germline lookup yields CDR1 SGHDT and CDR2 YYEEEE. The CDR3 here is CASSLDGTRAQTNTGELFF. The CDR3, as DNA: TGTGCCAGCAGCTTAGACGGGACTCGCGCCCAAACGAACACCGGGGAGCTGTTTTTT.

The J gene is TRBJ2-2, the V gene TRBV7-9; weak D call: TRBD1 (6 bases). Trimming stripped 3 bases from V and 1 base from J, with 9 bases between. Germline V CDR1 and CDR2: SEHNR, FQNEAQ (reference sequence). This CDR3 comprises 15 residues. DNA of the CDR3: TGTGCCAGCAGCTTCGGACAGATGAACACCGGGGAGCTGTTTTTT. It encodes CASSFGQMNTGELFF.

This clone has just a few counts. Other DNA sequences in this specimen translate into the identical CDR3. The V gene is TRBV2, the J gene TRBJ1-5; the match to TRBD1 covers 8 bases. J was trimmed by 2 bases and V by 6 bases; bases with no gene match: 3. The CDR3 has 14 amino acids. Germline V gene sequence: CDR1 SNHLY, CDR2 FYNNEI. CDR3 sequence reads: CASSETGGNQPQHF. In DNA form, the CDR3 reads TGTGCCAGCAGCGAGACAGGGGGCAATCAGCCCCAGCATTTT. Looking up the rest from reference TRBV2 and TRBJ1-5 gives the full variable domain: EPEVTQTPSHQVTQMGQEVILRCVPISNHLYFYWYRQILGQKVEFLVSFYNNEISEKSEIFDDQFSVERPDGSNFTLKIRSTKLEDSAMYFCASSETGGNQPQHFGDGTRLSIL.

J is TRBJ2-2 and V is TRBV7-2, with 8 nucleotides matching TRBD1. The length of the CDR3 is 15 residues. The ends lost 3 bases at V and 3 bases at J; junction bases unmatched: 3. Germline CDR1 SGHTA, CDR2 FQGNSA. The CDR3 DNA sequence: TGTGCCAGCAGCTTTGCAGGGGGCTACACCGGGGAGCTGTTTTTT. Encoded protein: CASSFAGGYTGELFF.

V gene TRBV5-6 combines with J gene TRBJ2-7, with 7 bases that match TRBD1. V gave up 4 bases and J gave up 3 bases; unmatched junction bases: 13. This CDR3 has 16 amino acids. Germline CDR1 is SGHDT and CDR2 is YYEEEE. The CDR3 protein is CASSRRPGQRNYEQYF. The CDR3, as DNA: TGTGCCAGCAGCCGGCGGCCGGGACAGAGGAACTACGAGCAGTACTTC.

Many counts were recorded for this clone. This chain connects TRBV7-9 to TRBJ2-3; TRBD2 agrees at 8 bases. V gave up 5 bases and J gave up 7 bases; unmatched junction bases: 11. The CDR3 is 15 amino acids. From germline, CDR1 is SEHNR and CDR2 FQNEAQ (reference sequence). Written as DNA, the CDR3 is TGTGCCAGCAGCGGAGCCGGGGGGGTTCGGAATACGCAGTATTTT. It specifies CASSGAGGVRNTQYF.

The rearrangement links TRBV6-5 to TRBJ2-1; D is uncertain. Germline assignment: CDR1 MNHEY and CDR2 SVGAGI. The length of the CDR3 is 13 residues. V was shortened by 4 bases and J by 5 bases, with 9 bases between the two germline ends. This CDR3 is CASSFAEHNEQFF. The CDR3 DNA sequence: TGTGCCAGCAGTTTCGCGGAGCACAATGAGCAGTTCTTC.

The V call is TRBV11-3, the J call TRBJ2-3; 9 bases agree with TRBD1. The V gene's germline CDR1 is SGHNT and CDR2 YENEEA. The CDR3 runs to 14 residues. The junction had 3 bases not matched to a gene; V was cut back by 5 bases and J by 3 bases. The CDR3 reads CASSRGQGTDTQYF. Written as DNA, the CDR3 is TGTGCCAGCAGCCGGGGACAGGGAACAGATACGCAGTATTTT.

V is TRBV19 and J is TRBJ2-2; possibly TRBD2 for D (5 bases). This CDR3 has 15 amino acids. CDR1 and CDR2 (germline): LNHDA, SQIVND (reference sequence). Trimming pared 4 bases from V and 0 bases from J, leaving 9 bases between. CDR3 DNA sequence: TGTGCCAGTAGTACCAGCGGACCGAACACCGGGGAGCTGTTTTTT. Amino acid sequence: CASSTSGPNTGELFF.

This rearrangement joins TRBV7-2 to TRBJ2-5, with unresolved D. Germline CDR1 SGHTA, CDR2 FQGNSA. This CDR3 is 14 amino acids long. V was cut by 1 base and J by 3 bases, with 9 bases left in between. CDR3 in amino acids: CASSLGLVKETQYF. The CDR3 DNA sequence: TGTGCCAGCAGCTTAGGGCTAGTGAAAGAGACCCAGTACTTC.

The CDR3 region is CASSHTSPLGGRGGETQYF. CDR3 DNA: TGCGCCAGCAGCCACACATCACCCCTCGGCGGGAGAGGTGGAGAGACCCAGTACTTC. The chain employs TRBV4-1 and TRBJ2-5; 7 bases agree with TRBD2. The V gene end was trimmed by 3 bases and the J gene end by 4 bases; junction bases not matched to a gene: 20. This CDR3 spans 19 amino acids. Germline-derived CDR1 and CDR2 are MGHRA and YSYEKL.

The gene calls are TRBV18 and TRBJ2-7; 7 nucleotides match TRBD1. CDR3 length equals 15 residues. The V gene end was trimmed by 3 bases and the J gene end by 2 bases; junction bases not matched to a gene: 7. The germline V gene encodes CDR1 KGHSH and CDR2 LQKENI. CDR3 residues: CASSPGQSYAYEQYF. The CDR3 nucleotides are TGTGCCAGCTCACCGGGACAGTCCTATGCCTACGAGCAGTACTTC.

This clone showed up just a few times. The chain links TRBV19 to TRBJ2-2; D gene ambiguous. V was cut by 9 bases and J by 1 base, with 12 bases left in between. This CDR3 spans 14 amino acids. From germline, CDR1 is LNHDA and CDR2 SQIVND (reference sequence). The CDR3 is CASRNTVNTGELFF. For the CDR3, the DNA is TGTGCCAGCCGAAATACGGTGAACACCGGGGAGCTGTTTTTT.

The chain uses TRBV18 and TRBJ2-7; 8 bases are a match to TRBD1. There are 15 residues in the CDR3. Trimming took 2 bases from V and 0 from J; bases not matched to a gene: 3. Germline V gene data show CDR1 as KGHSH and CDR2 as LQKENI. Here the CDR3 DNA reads TGTGCCAGCTCACCAAGGACAGGGAGCTCCTACGAGCAGTACTTC. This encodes CASSPRTGSSYEQYF. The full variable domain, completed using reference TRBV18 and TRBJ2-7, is NAGVMQNPRHLVRRRGQEARLRCSPMKGHSHVYWYRQLPEEGLKFMVYLQKENIIDESGMPKERFSAEFPKEGPSILRIQQVVRGDSAAYFCASSPRTGSSYEQYFGPGTRLTVT.

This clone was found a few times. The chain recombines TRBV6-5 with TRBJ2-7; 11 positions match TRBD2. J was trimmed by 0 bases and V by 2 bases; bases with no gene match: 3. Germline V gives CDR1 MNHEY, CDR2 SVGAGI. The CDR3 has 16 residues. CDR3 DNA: TGTGCCAGCAGTTACGATCTAGCGGGAGGCTCCTACGAGCAGTACTTC. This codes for CASSYDLAGGSYEQYF.

The chain's CDR3 is CASSPGGGNTEAFF. The CDR3 DNA reads as TGTGCCAGCTCACCGGGGGGAGGGAACACTGAAGCTTTCTTT. This rearrangement joins TRBV18 to TRBJ1-1; D might be TRBD1 (5 bases). Trimming removed 3 bases at V and 1 base at J, with 9 bases between. The CDR3 loop spans 14 amino acids. CDR1 is KGHSH and CDR2 is LQKENI in the germline V gene. Full variable domain (rest looked up from reference TRBV18 and TRBJ1-1): NAGVMQNPRHLVRRRGQEARLRCSPMKGHSHVYWYRQLPEEGLKFMVYLQKENIIDESGMPKERFSAEFPKEGPSILRIQQVVRGDSAAYFCASSPGGGNTEAFFGQGTRLTVV.

CDR3 bases: TGTGCCAGCAGTTTTAGCGGAACTGAGCAGTACTTC. Amino acids: CASSFSGTEQYF. The chain has TRBV6-2 or TRBV6-3 and TRBJ2-7; D perhaps matches TRBD2 (6 bases). There are 12 residues in the CDR3. Trimming shortened V by 4 bases and J by 7 bases, and 11 bases separated the two germline ends. CDR1 and CDR2 (germline): MNHEY, SVGEGT.

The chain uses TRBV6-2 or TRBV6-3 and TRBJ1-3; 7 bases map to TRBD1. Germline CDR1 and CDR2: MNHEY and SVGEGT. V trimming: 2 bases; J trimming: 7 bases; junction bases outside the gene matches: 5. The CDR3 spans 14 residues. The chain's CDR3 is CASSYDGQANTIYF. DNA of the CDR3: TGTGCCAGCAGTTACGACGGACAGGCGAACACCATATATTTT.

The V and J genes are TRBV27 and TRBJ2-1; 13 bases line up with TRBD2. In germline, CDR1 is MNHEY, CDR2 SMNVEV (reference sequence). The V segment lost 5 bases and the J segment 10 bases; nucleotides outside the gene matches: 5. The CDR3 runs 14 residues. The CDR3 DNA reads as TGTGCCAGCAGTAAGACTAGCGGGGGGCTAGAGCAGTTCTTC. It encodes CASSKTSGGLEQFF.

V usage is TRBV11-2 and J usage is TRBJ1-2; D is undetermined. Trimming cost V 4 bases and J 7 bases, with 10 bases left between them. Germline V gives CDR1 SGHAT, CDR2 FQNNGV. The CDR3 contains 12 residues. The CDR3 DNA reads TGTGCCAGCAGCTCACTTTGGTCTGGCTACACCTTC. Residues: CASSSLWSGYTF.

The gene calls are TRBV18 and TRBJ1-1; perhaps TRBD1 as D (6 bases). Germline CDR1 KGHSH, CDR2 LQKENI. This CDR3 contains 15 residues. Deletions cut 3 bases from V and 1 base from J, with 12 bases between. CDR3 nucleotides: TGTGCCAGCTCACCGATCGAGACAGGGAACACTGAAGCTTTCTTT. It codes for CASSPIETGNTEAFF.

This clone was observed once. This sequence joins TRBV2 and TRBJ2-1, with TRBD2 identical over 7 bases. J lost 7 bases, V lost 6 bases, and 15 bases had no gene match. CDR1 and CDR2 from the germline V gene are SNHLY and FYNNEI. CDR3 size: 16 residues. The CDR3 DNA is TGTGCCAGCAGCCGCTGGGCGGGAGCGGCCGGAAATGAGCAGTTCTTC. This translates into CASSRWAGAAGNEQFF.

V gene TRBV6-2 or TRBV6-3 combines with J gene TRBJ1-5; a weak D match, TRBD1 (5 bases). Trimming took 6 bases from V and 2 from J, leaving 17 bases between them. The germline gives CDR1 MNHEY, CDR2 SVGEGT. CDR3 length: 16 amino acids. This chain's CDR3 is CASSPVQGAGNQPQHF. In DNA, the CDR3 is TGTGCCAGCAGCCCCGTGCAAGGGGCGGGCAATCAGCCCCAGCATTTT.